This T cell receptor beta chain originates from a study of blood T cell repertoires in COVID-19. Study-wide background: Acute and convalescent COVID-19 specimens originated in the United States, Italy and Spain. PBMCs, B-cell-depleted T cells, or T cells provided the cDNA or gDNA that made up the material.

Authors' processing steps: Amplification of reference gene primers provided the estimated nucleated cell counts. Here immunoSEQ multiplex PCR was the method, and the copy in TCRdb shows in-frame clones only, minus some. The V and J calls and clone size come from that table; D and trimming were worked out from the DNA. The sample yields approximately 100,000 clones, more than 80% seen once. This clone was observed a handful of times. With 4 bases removed from V and 10 bases from J, the gap between germline ends came to 18 bases. Looked up from germline, CDR1 is SGDLS and CDR2 is YYNGEE. This CDR3 is built from 15 residues.

The receptor was isolated from a human donor in a cohort sampled during active COVID-19. The chain couples TRBV9 to TRBJ1-6; no definite D call. The specimen sequenced was peripheral blood. The CDR3 loop reads CASSLGRTMGSPLHF. CDR3 DNA: TGTGCCAGCAGCCTAGGGAGGACGATGGGGTCACCCCTCCACTTT.